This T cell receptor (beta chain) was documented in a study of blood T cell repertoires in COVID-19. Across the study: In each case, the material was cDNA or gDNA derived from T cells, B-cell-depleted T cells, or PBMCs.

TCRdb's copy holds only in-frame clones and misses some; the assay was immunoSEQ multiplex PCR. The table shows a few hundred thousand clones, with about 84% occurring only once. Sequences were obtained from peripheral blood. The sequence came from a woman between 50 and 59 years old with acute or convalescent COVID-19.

CDR3 loop: CASSPPSSGIIATDTQYF. The CDR3 DNA is TGTGCCAGCTCACCACCCTCTAGCGGGATTATCGCCACAGATACGCAGTATTTT. The chain employs TRBV18 and TRBJ2-3; 9 bases match TRBD2. Germline assignment: CDR1 KGHSH and CDR2 LQKENI. This CDR3 comprises 18 residues. The trim removed 0 bases at V and 2 bases at J, leaving 9 bases unmatched.